The clone carrying this T cell receptor beta chain was seen a single time. Its antigen is currently unknown. V shed 0 bases and J shed 0 bases, with 7 bases lying between them. Looked up from germline, CDR1 is SGDLS and CDR2 is YYNGEE. This CDR3 comprises 15 residues. The data are from a study of T cell responses to AZD1222 COVID-19 vaccine. Study summary: Analyses pooled second doses at about 4 or about 12 weeks.

Points from the study as a whole: Only after the peak T cell response were repertoires sampled. Among the donors, most were white British and more were female, and clonal diversity was possibly underestimated.

Generated by immunoSEQ multiplex PCR, the TCRdb table keeps only in-frame clones and is missing some. The sample records 75,000 to 100,000 clones, around 90% being singletons. The gene calls are TRBV9 and TRBJ1-3; D call uncertain. The source was peripheral blood, collected on day 0 of AZD1222 vaccination. The clonotype originates from an adult in good health. The CDR3 coding sequence is TGTGCCAGCAGCGTAGGTGAGAGCTCTGGAAACACCATATATTTT. Amino acids: CASSVGESSGNTIYF.